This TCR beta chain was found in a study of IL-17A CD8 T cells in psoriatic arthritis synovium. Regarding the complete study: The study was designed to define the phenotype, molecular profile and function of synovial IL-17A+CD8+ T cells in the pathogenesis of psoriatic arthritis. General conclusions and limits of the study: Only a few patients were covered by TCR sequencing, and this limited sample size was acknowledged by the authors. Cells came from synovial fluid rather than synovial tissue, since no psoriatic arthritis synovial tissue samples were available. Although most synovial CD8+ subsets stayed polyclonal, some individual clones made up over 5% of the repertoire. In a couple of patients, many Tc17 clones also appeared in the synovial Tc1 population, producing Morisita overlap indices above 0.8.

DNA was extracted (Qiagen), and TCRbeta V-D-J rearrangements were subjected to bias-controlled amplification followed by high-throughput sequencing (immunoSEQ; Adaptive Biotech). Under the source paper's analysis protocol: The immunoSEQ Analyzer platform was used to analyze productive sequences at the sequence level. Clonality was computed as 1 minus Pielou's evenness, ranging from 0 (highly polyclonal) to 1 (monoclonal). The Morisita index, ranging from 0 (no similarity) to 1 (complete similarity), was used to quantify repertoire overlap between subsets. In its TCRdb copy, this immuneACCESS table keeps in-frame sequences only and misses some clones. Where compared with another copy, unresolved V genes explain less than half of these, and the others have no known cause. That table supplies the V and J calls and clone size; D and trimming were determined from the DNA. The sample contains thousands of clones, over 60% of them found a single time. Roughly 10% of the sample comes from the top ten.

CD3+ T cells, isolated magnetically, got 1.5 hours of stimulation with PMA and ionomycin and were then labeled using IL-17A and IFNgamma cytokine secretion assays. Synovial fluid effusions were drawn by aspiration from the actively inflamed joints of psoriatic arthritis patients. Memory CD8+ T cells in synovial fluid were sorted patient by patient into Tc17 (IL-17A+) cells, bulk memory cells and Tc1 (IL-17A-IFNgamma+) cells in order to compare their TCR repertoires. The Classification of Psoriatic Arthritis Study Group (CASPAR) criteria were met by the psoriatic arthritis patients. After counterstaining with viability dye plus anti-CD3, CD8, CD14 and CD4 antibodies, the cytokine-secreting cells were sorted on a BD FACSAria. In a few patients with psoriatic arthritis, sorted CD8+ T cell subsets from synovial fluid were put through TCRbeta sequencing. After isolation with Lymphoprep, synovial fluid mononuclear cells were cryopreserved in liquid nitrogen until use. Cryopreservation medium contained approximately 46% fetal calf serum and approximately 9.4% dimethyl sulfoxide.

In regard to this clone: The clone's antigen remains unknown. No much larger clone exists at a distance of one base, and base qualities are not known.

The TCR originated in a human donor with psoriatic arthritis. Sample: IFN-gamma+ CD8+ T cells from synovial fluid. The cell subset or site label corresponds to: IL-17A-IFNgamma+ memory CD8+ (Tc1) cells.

The DNA sequence follows: TGTGCCAGCAGCTTAGCTCTATTCGGGTCTGAGCAGTTCTTC. This translates into CASSLALFGSEQFF. The chain employs TRBV13 and TRBJ2-1; too little of a D gene remains to name it. Trimming costs V 1 base and J 9 bases, and their ends lie 13 bases apart. The CDR3 holds 14 amino acids from the cysteine to the phenylalanine. Left in the record is the CDR3 DNA by itself, 42 bases read in frame from the first base. CDR1 PRHDT and CDR2 FYEKMQ were looked up in the germline V gene (reference sequence). Reference TRBV13 and TRBJ2-1 genes cover what lies past the CDR3, so the full variable domain is AAGVIQSPRHLIKEKRETATLKCYPIPRHDTVYWYQQGPGQDPQFLISFYEKMQSDKGSIPDRFSAQQFSDYHSELNMSSLELGDSALYFCASSLALFGSEQFFGPGTRLTVL.